Below are 2 T cell receptor beta chains sequenced from a single sample in a study of beta chain features in type 1 diabetes. Expressed TCRB transcripts got sequenced, as all isolated RNA was reverse transcribed. The repertoire was sequenced with immunoSEQ multiplex PCR; TCRdb's copy has only in-frame clones and lacks some. This table has 130,000 or so clones, 15% to 20% appearing once. These receptors have no known antigen. Findings and limits, study-wide: Shortening that was moderate but significant affected the TCRB CDR3s of Type 1 diabetes patients in all four CD4+ subsets.

The specimen was central memory CD4+ T cells from blood. These receptors all come from a man younger than 35 with type 1 diabetes.

Only a few counts were recorded for this clone. This chain joins TRBV30 and TRBJ1-1; D is undetermined. CDR1 and CDR2 from the germline V gene are GTSNPN and SVGIG (reference sequence). V lost 2 bases and J lost 3, with 10 bases in between. This CDR3 region has 13 residues. CDR3 sequence: CAWSKEVYTEAFF. DNA of the CDR3: TGTGCCTGGAGTAAGGAGGTGTACACTGAAGCTTTCTTT.

This clone was counted only a few times. The chain employs TRBV5-4 and TRBJ2-4; a possible D gene is TRBD2 (6 bases). The germline V gene has CDR1 SGHNT and CDR2 YYREEE (reference sequence). V shed 4 bases and J shed 6 bases, with 14 bases lying between them. This CDR3 region has 14 residues. CDR3 amino acids: CASSPPEGLNIQYF. The CDR3 coding sequence is TGTGCCAGCAGCCCCCCGGAGGGTTTAAACATTCAGTACTTC. Full variable domain (remainder filled in from reference TRBV5-4 and TRBJ2-4): ETGVTQSPTHLIKTRGQQVTLRCSSQSGHNTVSWYQQALGQGPQFIFQYYREEENGRGNFPPRFSGLQFPNYSSELNVNALELDDSALYLCASSPPEGLNIQYFGAGTRLSVL.